One and the same sample provided the 27 T cell receptor beta chains below, sequenced in a study of T cells expressing NK-cell markers. TCRdb re-called the 5' RACE reads and gives one entry per CDR3 protein, without DNA. The sample features around 470,000 distinct CDR3 sequences, with more than 1.4% in its top ten. The sequenced sample consisted of blood T cells: a sorted CD56 or NKG2C T cell subset, CD4+ or CD8+ T cells, or bulk PBMC T cells (not recorded which). The receptors come from a woman in her forties or fifties in good health.

The chain couples TRBV3-1 to TRBJ1-2. Germline assignment: CDR1 LGHDT and CDR2 YNNKEL (reference sequence). The CDR3 runs to 13 residues. The CDR3 region is CASSKTGSYGYTF.

J is TRBJ2-5 and V is TRBV20-1; TCRdb reports TRBD1, a call that lacks DNA to check it against. The germline V gene has CDR1 DFQATT and CDR2 SNEGSKA (reference sequence). This CDR3 comprises 15 residues. CDR3 region: CSASSDRVRLETQYF.

The V and J genes are TRBV25-1 and TRBJ2-1; the D call of TRBD1 rests on TCRdb alone, since no DNA is present to check it. The CDR3 length is 13 residues. The germline CDR1 and CDR2 sequences are MGHDK and SYGVNS. CDR3 region: CASSLGTGSEQFF.

The J gene is TRBJ2-2, the V gene TRBV20-1; TCRdb proposes TRBD2, but this gene call is untestable without DNA. From germline, CDR1 is DFQATT and CDR2 SNEGSKA (reference sequence). The CDR3 contains 15 residues. CDR3 sequence: CSARVGGGPSGELFF.

This rearrangement joins TRBV5-1 to TRBJ2-2; TCRdb picks TRBD2, but there is no DNA to check that call. This CDR3 is built from 15 residues. The germline CDR1 and CDR2 sequences are SGHRS and YFSETQ. CDR3 region: CASSLSTSVPGELFF. The full variable domain, rest sourced from reference TRBV5-1 and TRBJ2-2, is KAGVTQTPRYLIKTRGQQVTLSCSPISGHRSVSWYQQTPGQGLQFLFEYFSETQRNKGNFPGRFSGRQFSNSRSEMNVSTLELGDSALYLCASSLSTSVPGELFFGEGSRLTVL.

The chain is built from TRBV11-1 and TRBJ2-5. The V gene's germline CDR1 is SGHAT and CDR2 FQDESV (reference sequence). This CDR3 contains 13 residues. CDR3 sequence reads: CASSFGFKETQYF.

This CDR3 reads CASRGLAGGQGYNEQFF. The genes are TRBV7-9 and TRBJ2-1; as DNA is missing, the TRBD2 call by TCRdb cannot be tested. The CDR3 covers 17 residues. Germline V gene data show CDR1 as SEHNR and CDR2 as FQNEAQ (reference sequence).

This sequence joins TRBV7-9 and TRBJ1-1. Per the germline V gene, CDR1 is SEHNR and CDR2 is FQNEAQ (reference sequence). The CDR3 runs 14 residues. Here the CDR3 reads CASITGVENTEAFF.

The chain combines TRBV12-3 or TRBV12-4 with TRBJ1-2; without DNA, the TCRdb call of TRBD1 cannot be checked. The CDR3 runs to 15 residues. This chain's CDR3 is CASSLSQGLKGGYTF.

The V call is TRBV27, the J call TRBJ2-1; the D call of TRBD1 rests on TCRdb alone, since no DNA is present to check it. CDR3 length equals 15 residues. Germline V gives CDR1 MNHEY, CDR2 SMNVEV (reference sequence). This CDR3 is CASSLSGQGYNEQFF.

The chain combines TRBV5-5 with TRBJ1-6; TCRdb outputs TRBD1, but without DNA this stays unchecked. This CDR3 region has 15 residues. The germline gives CDR1 SGHKS, CDR2 YYEKEE (reference sequence). CDR3: CASSLVTASNSPLHF.

This chain uses TRBV11-3 with TRBJ2-2. Looked up from germline, CDR1 is SGHNT and CDR2 is YENEEA. This CDR3 is built from 11 residues. CDR3 loop: CATKRTGELFF.

The rearrangement joins TRBV5-1 to TRBJ2-1; TCRdb outputs TRBD1, but without DNA this stays unchecked. The CDR3 spans 17 residues. Germline loops: CDR1 SGHRS, CDR2 YFSETQ. CDR3 protein: CASGGRTGSNLYNEQFF.

The chain is built from TRBV2 and TRBJ2-1; without DNA, the TCRdb call of TRBD2 cannot be checked. Germline CDR1 SNHLY, CDR2 FYNNEI. This CDR3 is built from 17 residues. This CDR3 is CASRADARLRWDNEQFF.

Considering frequency, this clonotype is medium-sized. V is TRBV5-1 and J is TRBJ2-5. In germline, CDR1 is SGHRS, CDR2 YFSETQ. The CDR3 contains 11 residues. The CDR3 region is CASSSGETQYF. Complete variable domain (other parts from reference TRBV5-1 and TRBJ2-5): KAGVTQTPRYLIKTRGQQVTLSCSPISGHRSVSWYQQTPGQGLQFLFEYFSETQRNKGNFPGRFSGRQFSNSRSEMNVSTLELGDSALYLCASSSGETQYFGPGTRLLVL.

The rearrangement uses TRBV6-5 and TRBJ1-4; TCRdb reports TRBD1, a call that lacks DNA to check it against. This CDR3 region has 16 residues. Germline CDR1 and CDR2: MNHEY and SVGAGI. The CDR3 here is CASSAGQGPTNEKLFF.

This chain uses TRBV11-2 with TRBJ2-7; TCRdb lists TRBD2, though no DNA is available to test this call. CDR1 is SGHAT, CDR2 FQNNGV, per germline. The CDR3 is 15 amino acids. The CDR3 reads CASSPGLAGRYEQYF.

The rearrangement joins TRBV20-1 to TRBJ1-5; TCRdb gives TRBD1 as the D gene, but with no DNA this cannot be confirmed. CDR1 and CDR2 from the germline V gene are DFQATT and SNEGSKA (reference sequence). The CDR3 is 14 residues long. CDR3 residues: CSAWDGYSNQPQHF.

The gene calls are TRBV29-1 and TRBJ2-2; the D call of TRBD2 rests on TCRdb alone, since no DNA is present to check it. The CDR3 runs 15 residues. Germline loops: CDR1 SQVTM, CDR2 ANQGSEA. The CDR3 here is CSAATSGNAGELFFF.

The genes are TRBV10-2 and TRBJ1-6; TCRdb's assignment of TRBD1 cannot be checked, as there is no DNA. The CDR3 totals 14 residues. Germline V gives CDR1 WSHSY, CDR2 SAAADI. CDR3 protein: CASSQGAGTSPLHF.

V gene TRBV20-1 combines with J gene TRBJ1-5; the D call of TRBD1 rests on TCRdb alone, since no DNA is present to check it. The germline CDR1 and CDR2 sequences are DFQATT and SNEGSKA (reference sequence). The CDR3 has 14 amino acids. The CDR3 loop is CSAHTGDGNQPQHF.

CDR3 sequence reads: CASSLRELPWDGYTF. This chain connects TRBV5-1 to TRBJ1-2. CDR3 length: 15 residues. The germline CDR1 and CDR2 sequences are SGHRS and YFSETQ.

CDR3 sequence: CASSGSLAGGSIYEQYF. The chain recombines TRBV10-2 with TRBJ2-7; TCRdb gives TRBD2 as the D gene, but with no DNA this cannot be confirmed. There are 17 residues in the CDR3. Germline V gene sequence: CDR1 WSHSY, CDR2 SAAADI.

The CDR3 protein is CASSPSGLNLGGVTGELFF. This rearrangement joins TRBV11-2 to TRBJ2-2; TCRdb returns TRBD2, unconfirmable since there is no DNA. Germline-derived CDR1 and CDR2 are SGHAT and FQNNGV. The CDR3 has 19 residues.

This CDR3 reads CASSTRTGPTEAFF. V usage is TRBV4-2 and J usage is TRBJ1-1; TCRdb's D call of TRBD1 is untestable without DNA. The V gene's germline CDR1 is LGHNA and CDR2 YNFKEQ. The CDR3 has 14 amino acids.

V usage is TRBV11-3 and J usage is TRBJ2-1; without DNA, the TCRdb call of TRBD1 cannot be checked. The CDR3 loop spans 17 amino acids. The germline V gene has CDR1 SGHNT and CDR2 YENEEA. The CDR3 reads CASSPQRGDRVRDEQFF. The entire variable domain, with the rest obtained from reference TRBV11-3 and TRBJ2-1, is as follows: EAGVVQSPRYKIIEKKQPVAFWCNPISGHNTLYWYLQNLGQGPELLIRYENEEAVDDSQLPKDRFSAERLKGVDSTLKIQPAELGDSAVYLCASSPQRGDRVRDEQFFGPGTRLTVL.

The rearrangement links TRBV20-1 to TRBJ2-3; TCRdb picks TRBD1, but there is no DNA to check that call. CDR3 length: 13 amino acids. Per the germline V gene, CDR1 is DFQATT and CDR2 is SNEGSKA (reference sequence). CDR3 protein: CSASPTYTDTQYF.